This TCR beta chain was sequenced for a study of control samples from healthy donors and cancer patients. The protocol was immunoSEQ multiplex PCR, while the TCRdb copy is restricted to in-frame clones and leaves out a portion. The sample holds some 120,000 clones, 85% to 95% seen once. Between the trimmed V and J ends, which lost 5 bases and 1 base, there was a span of 9 bases. Per germline, CDR1 SGHRS and CDR2 YFSETQ. This CDR3 has 13 amino acids. The rearrangement joins TRBV5-1 to TRBJ2-5; D not resolved. The TCR was taken from a man aged 50 or older with head and neck cancer. The sequenced material came from PBMCs. The CDR3 DNA follows: TGCGCCAGCAGGCTGACCGGCCAAGAGACCCAGTACTTC. This sequence encodes CASRLTGQETQYF.